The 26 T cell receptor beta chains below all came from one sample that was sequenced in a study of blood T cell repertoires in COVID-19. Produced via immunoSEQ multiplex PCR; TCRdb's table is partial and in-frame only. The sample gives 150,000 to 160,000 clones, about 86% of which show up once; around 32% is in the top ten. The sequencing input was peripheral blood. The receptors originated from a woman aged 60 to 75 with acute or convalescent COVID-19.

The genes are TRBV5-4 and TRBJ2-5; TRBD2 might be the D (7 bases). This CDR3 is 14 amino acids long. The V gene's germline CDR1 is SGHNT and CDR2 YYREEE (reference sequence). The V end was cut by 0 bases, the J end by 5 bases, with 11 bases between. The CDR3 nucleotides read TGTGCCAGCAGCTTGGGGGGGGGCCTGGAGACCCAGTACTTC. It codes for CASSLGGGLETQYF. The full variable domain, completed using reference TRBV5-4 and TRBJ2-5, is ETGVTQSPTHLIKTRGQQVTLRCSSQSGHNTVSWYQQALGQGPQFIFQYYREEENGRGNFPPRFSGLQFPNYSSELNVNALELDDSALYLCASSLGGGLETQYFGPGTRLLVL.

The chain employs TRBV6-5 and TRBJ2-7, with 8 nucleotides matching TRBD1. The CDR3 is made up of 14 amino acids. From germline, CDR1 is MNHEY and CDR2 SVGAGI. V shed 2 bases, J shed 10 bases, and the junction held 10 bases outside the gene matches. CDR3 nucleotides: TGTGCCAGCAGTTACACGGGGCAGGGGGCGACTCAGTACTTC. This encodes CASSYTGQGATQYF.

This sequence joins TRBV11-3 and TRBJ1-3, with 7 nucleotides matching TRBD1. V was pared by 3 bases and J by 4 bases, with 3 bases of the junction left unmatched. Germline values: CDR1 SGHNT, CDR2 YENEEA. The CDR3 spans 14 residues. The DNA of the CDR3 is TGTGCCAGCAGCTTCGGGACAGTAGGAAACACCATATATTTT. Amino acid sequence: CASSFGTVGNTIYF.

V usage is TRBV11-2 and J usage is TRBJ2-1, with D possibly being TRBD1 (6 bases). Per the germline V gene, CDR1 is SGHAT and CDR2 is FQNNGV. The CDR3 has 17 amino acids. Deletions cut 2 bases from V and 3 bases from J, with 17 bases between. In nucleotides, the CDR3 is TGTGCCAGCAGCTTAACGGTTCCAGGGGTAGGCTACAATGAGCAGTTCTTC. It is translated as CASSLTVPGVGYNEQFF.

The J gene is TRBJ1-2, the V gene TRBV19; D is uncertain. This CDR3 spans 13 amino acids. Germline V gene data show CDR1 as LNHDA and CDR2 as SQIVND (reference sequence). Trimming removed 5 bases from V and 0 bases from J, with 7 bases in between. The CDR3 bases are TGTGCCAGTAGTGAACAGACTAACTATGGCTACACCTTC. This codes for CASSEQTNYGYTF.

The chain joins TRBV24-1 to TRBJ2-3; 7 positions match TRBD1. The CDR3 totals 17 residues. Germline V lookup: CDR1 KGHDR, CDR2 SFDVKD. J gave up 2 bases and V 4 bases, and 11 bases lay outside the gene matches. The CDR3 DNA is TGTGCCACCAGTGACAGCCGAGACAGGGCGTACACAGATACGCAGTATTTT. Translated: CATSDSRDRAYTDTQYF.

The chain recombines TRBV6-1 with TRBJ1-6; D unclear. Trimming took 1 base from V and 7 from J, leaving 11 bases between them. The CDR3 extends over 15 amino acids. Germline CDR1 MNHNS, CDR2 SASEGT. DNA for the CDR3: TGTGCCAGCAGTGAAGGACGCGGCGAAAATTCACCCCTCCACTTT. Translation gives CASSEGRGENSPLHF.

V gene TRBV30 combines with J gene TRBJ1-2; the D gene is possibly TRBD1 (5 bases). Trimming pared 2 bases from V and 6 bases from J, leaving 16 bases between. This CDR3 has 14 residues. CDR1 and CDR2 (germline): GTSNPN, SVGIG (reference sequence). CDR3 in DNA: TGTGCCTGGAGTTCTGGAACAGGCCCCCATGGCTACACCTTC. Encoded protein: CAWSSGTGPHGYTF.

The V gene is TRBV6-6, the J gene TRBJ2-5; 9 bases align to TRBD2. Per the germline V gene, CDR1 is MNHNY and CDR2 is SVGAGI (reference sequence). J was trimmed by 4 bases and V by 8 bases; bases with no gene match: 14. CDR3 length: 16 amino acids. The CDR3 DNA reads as TGTGCCAGCGTCGGGGGTAGCGGGGGAACTGGAGAGACCCAGTACTTC. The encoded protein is CASVGGSGGTGETQYF.

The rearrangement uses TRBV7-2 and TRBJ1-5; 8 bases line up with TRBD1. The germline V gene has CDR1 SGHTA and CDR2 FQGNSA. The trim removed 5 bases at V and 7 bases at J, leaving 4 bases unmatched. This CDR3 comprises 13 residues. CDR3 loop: CASSNRGVQPQHF. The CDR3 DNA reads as TGTGCCAGCAGCAACAGGGGGGTGCAGCCCCAGCATTTT.

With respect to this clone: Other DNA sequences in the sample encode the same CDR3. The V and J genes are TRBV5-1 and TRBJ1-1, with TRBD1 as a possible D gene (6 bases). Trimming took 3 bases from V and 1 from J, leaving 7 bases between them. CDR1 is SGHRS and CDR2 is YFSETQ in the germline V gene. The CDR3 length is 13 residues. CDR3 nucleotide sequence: TGCGCCAGCAGCTCACAGGGGAACACTGAAGCTTTCTTT. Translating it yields CASSSQGNTEAFF.

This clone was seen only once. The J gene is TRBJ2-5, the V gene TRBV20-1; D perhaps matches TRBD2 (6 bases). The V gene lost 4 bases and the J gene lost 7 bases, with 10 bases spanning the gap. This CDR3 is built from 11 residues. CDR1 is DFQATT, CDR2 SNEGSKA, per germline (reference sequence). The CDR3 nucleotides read TGCAGTGCTAAACACGGGGGGACCCAGTACTTC. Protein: CSAKHGGTQYF.

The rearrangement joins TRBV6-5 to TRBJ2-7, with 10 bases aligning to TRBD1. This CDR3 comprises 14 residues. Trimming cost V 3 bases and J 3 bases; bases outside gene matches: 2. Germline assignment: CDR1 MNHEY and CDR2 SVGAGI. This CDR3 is CASSYRDRGYEQYF. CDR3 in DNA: TGTGCCAGCAGTTATAGGGACAGGGGCTACGAGCAGTACTTC.

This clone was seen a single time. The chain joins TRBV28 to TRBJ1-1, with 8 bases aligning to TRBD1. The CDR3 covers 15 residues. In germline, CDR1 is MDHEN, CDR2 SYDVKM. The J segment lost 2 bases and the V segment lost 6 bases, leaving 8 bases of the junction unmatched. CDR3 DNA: TGTGCCAGCAGATATTCAGGGGGCAAAAACACTGAAGCTTTCTTT. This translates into CASRYSGGKNTEAFF.

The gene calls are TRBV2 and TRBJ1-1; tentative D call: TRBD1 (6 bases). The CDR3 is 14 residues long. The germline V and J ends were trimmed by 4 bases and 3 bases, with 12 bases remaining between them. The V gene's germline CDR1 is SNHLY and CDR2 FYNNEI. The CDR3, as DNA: TGTGCCAGCAGTGTACAGGGAGGGGACACTGAAGCTTTCTTT. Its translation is CASSVQGGDTEAFF.

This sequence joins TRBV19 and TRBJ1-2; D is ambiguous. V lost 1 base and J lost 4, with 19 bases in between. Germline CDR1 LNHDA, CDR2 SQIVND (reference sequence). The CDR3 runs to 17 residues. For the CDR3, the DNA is TGTGCCAGTAGTATAGTTGGCGGAGAACCGACTGGCTATGGCTACACCTTC. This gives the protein CASSIVGGEPTGYGYTF.

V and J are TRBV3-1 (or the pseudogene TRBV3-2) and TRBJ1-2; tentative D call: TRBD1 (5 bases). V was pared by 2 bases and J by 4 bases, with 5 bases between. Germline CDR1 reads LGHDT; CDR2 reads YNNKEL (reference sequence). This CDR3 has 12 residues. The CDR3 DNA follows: TGTGCCAGCAGCCAACAGGGCTATGGCTACACCTTC. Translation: CASSQQGYGYTF.

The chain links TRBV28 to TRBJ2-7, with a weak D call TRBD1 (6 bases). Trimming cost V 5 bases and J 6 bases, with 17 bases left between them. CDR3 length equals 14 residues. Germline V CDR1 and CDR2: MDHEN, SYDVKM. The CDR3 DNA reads TGTGCCAGCAGTCCGGACAGTCCCTATTCCGAGCAGTACGTC. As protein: CASSPDSPYSEQYV.

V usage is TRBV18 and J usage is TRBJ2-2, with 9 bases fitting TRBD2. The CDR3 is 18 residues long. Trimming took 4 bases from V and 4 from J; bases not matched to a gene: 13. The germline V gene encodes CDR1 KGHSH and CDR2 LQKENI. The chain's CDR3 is CASSQLGASGGITGELFF. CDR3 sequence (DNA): TGTGCCAGCTCACAACTCGGAGCGAGCGGGGGGATCACCGGGGAGCTGTTTTTT. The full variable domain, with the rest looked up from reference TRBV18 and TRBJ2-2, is NAGVMQNPRHLVRRRGQEARLRCSPMKGHSHVYWYRQLPEEGLKFMVYLQKENIIDESGMPKERFSAEFPKEGPSILRIQQVVRGDSAAYFCASSQLGASGGITGELFFGEGSRLTVL.

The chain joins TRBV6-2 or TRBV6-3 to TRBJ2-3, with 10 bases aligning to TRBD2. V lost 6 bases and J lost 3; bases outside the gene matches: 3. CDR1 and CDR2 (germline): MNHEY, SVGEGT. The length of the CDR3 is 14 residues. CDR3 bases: TGTGCCAGCAGCCCTAGCGGGGGAACAGATACGCAGTATTTT. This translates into CASSPSGGTDTQYF.

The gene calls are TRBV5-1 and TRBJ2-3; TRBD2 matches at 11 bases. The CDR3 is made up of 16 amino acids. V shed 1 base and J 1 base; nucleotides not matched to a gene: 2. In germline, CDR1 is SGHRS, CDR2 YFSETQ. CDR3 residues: CASSLPLAGGTDTQYF. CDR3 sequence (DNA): TGCGCCAGCAGCTTGCCACTAGCGGGGGGCACAGATACGCAGTATTTT.

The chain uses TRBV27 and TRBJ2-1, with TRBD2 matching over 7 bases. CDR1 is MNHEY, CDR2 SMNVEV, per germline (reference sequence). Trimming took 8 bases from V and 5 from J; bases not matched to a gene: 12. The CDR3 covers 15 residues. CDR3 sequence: CASRIGRGRHNEQFF. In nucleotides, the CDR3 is TGTGCCAGCCGTATAGGGCGGGGGAGACACAATGAGCAGTTCTTC.

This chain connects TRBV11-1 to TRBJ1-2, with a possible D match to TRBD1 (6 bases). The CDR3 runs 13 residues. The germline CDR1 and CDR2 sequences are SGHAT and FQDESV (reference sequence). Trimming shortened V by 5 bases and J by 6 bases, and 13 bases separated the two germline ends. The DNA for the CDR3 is TGTGCCAGCAGCCTGAACAGGGACGATGGCTACACCTTC. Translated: CASSLNRDDGYTF.

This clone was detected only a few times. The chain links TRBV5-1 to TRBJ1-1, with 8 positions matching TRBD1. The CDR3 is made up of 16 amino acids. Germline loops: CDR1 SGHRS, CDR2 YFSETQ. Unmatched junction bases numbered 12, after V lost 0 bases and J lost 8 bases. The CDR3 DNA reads TGCGCCAGCAGCTTGGCCCAAGGCCACTGGGACAGGGAAGCTTTCTTT. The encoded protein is CASSLAQGHWDREAFF.

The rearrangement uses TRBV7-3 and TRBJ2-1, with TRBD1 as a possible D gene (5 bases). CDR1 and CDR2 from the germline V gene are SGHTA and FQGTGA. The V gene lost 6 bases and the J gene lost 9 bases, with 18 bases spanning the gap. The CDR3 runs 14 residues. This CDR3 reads CASSPWQGGSEQFF. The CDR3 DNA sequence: TGTGCCAGCAGTCCCTGGCAGGGTGGATCTGAGCAGTTCTTC.

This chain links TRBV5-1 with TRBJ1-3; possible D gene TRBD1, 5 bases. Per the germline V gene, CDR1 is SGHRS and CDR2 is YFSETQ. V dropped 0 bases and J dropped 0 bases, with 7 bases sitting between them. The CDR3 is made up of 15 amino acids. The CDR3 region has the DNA TGCGCCAGCAGCTTGGACAGGTCCTCTGGAAACACCATATATTTT. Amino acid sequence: CASSLDRSSGNTIYF. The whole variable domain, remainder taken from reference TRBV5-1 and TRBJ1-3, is KAGVTQTPRYLIKTRGQQVTLSCSPISGHRSVSWYQQTPGQGLQFLFEYFSETQRNKGNFPGRFSGRQFSNSRSEMNVSTLELGDSALYLCASSLDRSSGNTIYFGEGSWLTVV.